What follows are 30 T cell receptor beta chains derived from one specimen sequenced in a study of siplizumab effects on memory and regulatory T cells. The method was immunoSEQ multiplex PCR; TCRdb's version includes in-frame clones alone and lacks a portion of them. The sample has roughly 68,000 clones; 95% to 98% are singletons. Sample: naive CD8+ T cells sorted from blood. The receptors derive from a human donor in good health.

This clone was seen once. The genes are TRBV2 and TRBJ1-2, with D possibly being TRBD1 (5 bases). This CDR3 comprises 15 residues. V was trimmed by 2 bases and J by 5 bases, leaving 15 bases between them. The germline gives CDR1 SNHLY, CDR2 FYNNEI. CDR3 region: CASSELGPSGYGYTF. In DNA form, the CDR3 reads TGTGCCAGCAGTGAACTGGGGCCCAGCGGGTATGGCTACACCTTC.

The chain uses TRBV5-6 and TRBJ2-3; TRBD2 might be the D (6 bases). The V gene lost 0 bases and the J gene lost 11 bases, with 16 bases spanning the gap. This CDR3 has 14 amino acids. CDR1 is SGHDT and CDR2 is YYEEEE in the germline V gene. The CDR3 region is CASSLEGASEGQYF. The CDR3 DNA reads TGTGCCAGCAGCTTGGAAGGGGCTAGCGAGGGGCAGTATTTT.

J is TRBJ2-1 and V is TRBV28; D may be TRBD1 or TRBD2 (5 bases each). CDR3 length: 15 residues. Germline V gene sequence: CDR1 MDHEN, CDR2 SYDVKM. V was shortened by 3 bases and J by 2 bases, with 11 bases between the two germline ends. This CDR3 is CASSLAGTAYNEQFF. The CDR3 DNA is TGTGCCAGCAGTTTGGCAGGGACCGCCTACAATGAGCAGTTCTTC.

The gene calls are TRBV5-1 and TRBJ2-7; 7 bases match TRBD1. V was clipped by 4 bases and J by 0 bases; unmatched bases: 4. Germline values: CDR1 SGHRS, CDR2 YFSETQ. The CDR3 contains 14 residues. The chain's CDR3 is CASSTRQGSYEQYF. In nucleotides, the CDR3 is TGCGCCAGCAGCACCCGACAGGGCTCCTACGAGCAGTACTTC.

The chain joins TRBV18 to TRBJ2-1; no clear D. V was shortened by 3 bases and J by 6 bases, with 12 bases between the two germline ends. CDR1 and CDR2 from the germline V gene are KGHSH and LQKENI. The CDR3 length is 14 residues. The CDR3 protein is CASSPASAPNEQFF. CDR3 in DNA: TGTGCCAGCTCACCCGCGAGCGCTCCCAATGAGCAGTTCTTC.

This clone was picked up one time. This chain links TRBV5-5 with TRBJ1-2, with D perhaps TRBD1 (5 bases). Germline assignment: CDR1 SGHKS and CDR2 YYEKEE (reference sequence). The CDR3 sequence is 15 residues long. V was trimmed by 1 base and J by 2 bases, leaving 12 bases between them. CDR3 loop: CASSLWDGANYGYTF. The CDR3 DNA is TGTGCCAGCAGCTTGTGGGACGGGGCAAACTATGGCTACACCTTC.

The rearrangement uses TRBV27 and TRBJ1-1; 8 bases map to TRBD1. With 5 bases clipped from V and 4 bases from J, the junction kept 6 bases outside the gene matches. CDR1 and CDR2 (germline): MNHEY, SMNVEV (reference sequence). This CDR3 comprises 14 residues. CDR3: CASSRQGLGTEAFF. DNA for the CDR3: TGTGCCAGCAGTCGACAGGGGTTGGGCACTGAAGCTTTCTTT.

The rearrangement joins TRBV9 to TRBJ2-1; 12 positions match TRBD2. J was trimmed by 6 bases and V by 6 bases; bases with no gene match: 7. This CDR3 comprises 15 residues. Germline lookup yields CDR1 SGDLS and CDR2 YYNGEE. The CDR3 spells CASTGLAGNLNEQFF. The CDR3 nucleotides read TGTGCCAGCACCGGACTAGCGGGGAATCTCAATGAGCAGTTCTTC.

As for this clone: Mismatch with germline at one junction end may stem from a read error. This chain joins TRBV6-5 and TRBJ1-2; D call uncertain. Germline-derived CDR1 and CDR2 are MNHEY and SVGAGI. The CDR3 totals 14 residues. CDR3 sequence: CASSYSGGLDPGFF. For the CDR3, the DNA is TGTGCCAGCAGTTACTCCGGAGGTCTCGACCCCGGCTTCTTC.

The rearrangement uses TRBV29-1 and TRBJ2-2; D not certain. The CDR3 sequence is 15 residues long. From germline, CDR1 is SQVTM and CDR2 ANQGSEA. Trimming pared 0 bases from V and 1 base from J, leaving 9 bases between. CDR3 nucleotides: TGCAGCGTTGAAGATCCTGGGGAGAACACCGGGGAGCTGTTTTTT. It yields the protein CSVEDPGENTGELFF.

The V gene is TRBV7-9, the J gene TRBJ2-7, with TRBD1 identical over 10 bases. The junction had 7 bases not matched to a gene; V was cut back by 8 bases and J by 3 bases. The CDR3 has 14 residues. Germline CDR1 reads SEHNR; CDR2 reads FQNEAQ (reference sequence). The CDR3 DNA reads TGTGCCAGCTCCGGGACAGGGGAAATCTACGAGCAGTACTTC. This sequence encodes CASSGTGEIYEQYF.

The chain is built from TRBV7-3 and TRBJ2-5, with D possibly being TRBD2 (6 bases). The V and J ends lost 3 bases and 3 bases respectively, with 8 bases between them. There are 13 residues in the CDR3. Germline-derived CDR1 and CDR2 are SGHTA and FQGTGA. The CDR3 nucleotides read TGTGCCAGCAGCTTGGGCGGGGAAGAGACCCAGTACTTC. Translating it yields CASSLGGEETQYF.

The rearrangement links TRBV4-2 to TRBJ1-6; TRBD1 might be the D (5 bases). Germline V gives CDR1 LGHNA, CDR2 YNFKEQ. CDR3 length: 15 residues. V lost 2 bases and J 9 bases, leaving 14 bases between the germline ends. CDR3 coding DNA: TGTGCCAGCAGCCAACCCGGGGACGCGAGTTCACCCCTCCACTTT. This sequence encodes CASSQPGDASSPLHF.

The rearrangement uses TRBV11-2 and TRBJ2-7; D may be TRBD1 or TRBD2 (5 bases each). V dropped 5 bases and J dropped 7 bases, with 12 bases sitting between them. Germline V lookup: CDR1 SGHAT, CDR2 FQNNGV. This CDR3 spans 12 amino acids. CDR3 sequence reads: CASSDGWGEQYF. As DNA, the CDR3 is TGTGCCAGCAGCGACGGGTGGGGGGAGCAGTACTTC.

This clone was counted once. V usage is TRBV5-1 and J usage is TRBJ2-1; D could derive from TRBD1 or TRBD2 (6 bases each). V lost 3 bases, J lost 4 bases, and 17 bases lay in between. This CDR3 has 16 amino acids. Germline lookup yields CDR1 SGHRS and CDR2 YFSETQ. CDR3 sequence reads: CASSSQGGPPYNEQFF. The CDR3 bases are TGCGCCAGCAGCTCCCAAGGGGGGCCCCCGTACAATGAGCAGTTCTTC.

J is TRBJ1-4 and V is TRBV5-4; no clear D gene. CDR3 length: 14 residues. The ends were cut back, 0 bases at V and 3 bases at J, with 6 bases in the middle. CDR1 and CDR2 from the germline V gene are SGHNT and YYREEE (reference sequence). In DNA form, the CDR3 reads TGTGCCAGCAGCTTGGAGTACCCTAATGAAAAACTGTTTTTT. This gives the protein CASSLEYPNEKLFF.

V and J are TRBV27 and TRBJ2-7, with D unclear. CDR1 is MNHEY and CDR2 is SMNVEV in the germline V gene (reference sequence). V was pared by 0 bases and J by 7 bases, with 13 bases between. The CDR3 contains 14 residues. The CDR3 loop is CASSLSPIYREQYF. In nucleotides, the CDR3 is TGTGCCAGCAGTTTATCCCCCATATATAGGGAGCAGTACTTC.

This chain joins TRBV6-6 and TRBJ2-5; 9 nucleotides line up with TRBD1. The CDR3 spans 14 residues. Germline V CDR1 and CDR2: MNHNY, SVGAGI (reference sequence). V dropped 5 bases and J dropped 3; count of bases not matched to a gene: 4. The CDR3: CASSKWTGEETQYF. Written as DNA, the CDR3 is TGTGCCAGCAGTAAATGGACAGGGGAAGAGACCCAGTACTTC.

The CDR3 sequence: CASSDMGTDTQYF. CDR3 DNA sequence: TGTGCCAGCAGCGACATGGGCACAGATACGCAGTATTTT. The genes are TRBV11-2 and TRBJ2-3; D gene uncertain. The germline V gene has CDR1 SGHAT and CDR2 FQNNGV. Trimming shortened V by 5 bases and J by 1 base, and 7 bases separated the two germline ends. CDR3 length: 13 residues.

V is TRBV9 and J is TRBJ1-4, with 7 bases that match TRBD1. The germline V gene encodes CDR1 SGDLS and CDR2 YYNGEE. The CDR3 spans 16 residues. Germline trimming cut 4 bases from V and 0 bases from J; bases unmatched to any gene: 6. For the CDR3, the DNA is TGTGCCAGCAGCACCGGGACAGTTGCAACTAATGAAAAACTGTTTTTT. This translates into CASSTGTVATNEKLFF.

The chain recombines TRBV30 with TRBJ2-3; D is ambiguous. The CDR3 extends over 10 amino acids. The V and J ends lost 0 bases and 5 bases respectively, with 0 bases between them. CDR1 is GTSNPN and CDR2 is SVGIG in the germline V gene (reference sequence). CDR3 amino acids: CAWSVDTQYF. CDR3 nucleotides: TGTGCCTGGAGTGTAGATACGCAGTATTTT.

This clone was observed once. The chain has TRBV7-6 and TRBJ1-1; D possibly corresponds to TRBD1 (6 bases). This CDR3 has 17 amino acids. Trimming removed 4 bases at V and 0 bases at J, with 18 bases between. CDR1 and CDR2 (germline): SGHVS, FNYEAQ. CDR3 nucleotides: TGTGCCAGCAGCTCACAAGGGGGAAGTTGGATGAACACTGAAGCTTTCTTT. The encoded protein is CASSSQGGSWMNTEAFF.

The gene calls are TRBV6-1 and TRBJ1-5; D not resolved. The V gene lost 2 bases and the J gene lost 7 bases, with 12 bases spanning the gap. Germline CDR1 MNHNS, CDR2 SASEGT. The CDR3 consists of 14 residues. The CDR3 nucleotides read TGTGCCAGCAGTGAATATGGGTCGGACCAGCCCCAGCATTTT. Amino acid sequence: CASSEYGSDQPQHF.

Only one count was recorded for this clone. The chain couples TRBV5-6 to TRBJ2-3; D may be TRBD1 (6 bases). This CDR3 has 14 amino acids. In germline, CDR1 is SGHDT, CDR2 YYEEEE. V dropped 3 bases and J dropped 4 bases, with 12 bases sitting between them. This CDR3 is CASSWDTRADTQYF. The CDR3 DNA reads TGTGCCAGCAGCTGGGACACTAGGGCAGATACGCAGTATTTT.

The chain recombines TRBV9 with TRBJ2-7; D not certain. From germline, CDR1 is SGDLS and CDR2 YYNGEE. Trimming stripped 0 bases from V and 4 bases from J, with 8 bases between. This CDR3 has 13 residues. As DNA, the CDR3 is TGTGCCAGCAGCGTAGCTACGGATTACGAGCAGTACTTC. Translated: CASSVATDYEQYF.

CDR3 sequence (DNA): TGTGCCAGCAGCCAAGATTACTCGGTCAGCGAGCAGTACTTC. Its protein is CASSQDYSVSEQYF. The gene calls are TRBV4-2 and TRBJ2-7, with D unclear. The CDR3 spans 14 residues. Germline V gene lookup returns CDR1 LGHNA and CDR2 YNFKEQ. Trimming pared 0 bases from V and 6 bases from J, leaving 12 bases between.

This chain joins TRBV11-3 and TRBJ2-7; no firm D call. CDR3 length: 11 amino acids. V was shortened by 6 bases and J by 3 bases, with 6 bases between the two germline ends. The germline V gene has CDR1 SGHNT and CDR2 YENEEA. The CDR3 region is CASSRRYEQYF. For the CDR3, the DNA is TGTGCCAGCAGTAGACGCTACGAGCAGTACTTC.

The CDR3 region is CASSQGPSTGELFF. The CDR3 DNA sequence: TGCGCCAGCAGCCAAGGTCCGTCCACCGGGGAGCTGTTTTTT. J is TRBJ2-2 and V is TRBV4-1; D unclear. This CDR3 is 14 amino acids long. The V end lost 1 base, the J end lost 4 bases, and 7 bases lay between the germline ends. Germline loops: CDR1 MGHRA, CDR2 YSYEKL.

The CDR3 DNA is TGTGCCAGCAGTTCGTCAGGGGTTGGTTCACCCCTCCACTTT. It translates to CASSSSGVGSPLHF. The chain couples TRBV27 to TRBJ1-6; tentative D call: TRBD1 (6 bases). Trimming stripped 4 bases from V and 9 bases from J, with 13 bases between. CDR1 is MNHEY, CDR2 SMNVEV, per germline (reference sequence). This CDR3 contains 14 residues.

This sequence joins TRBV5-1 and TRBJ2-3, with D perhaps TRBD1 or TRBD2 (5 bases each). Germline V CDR1 and CDR2: SGHRS, YFSETQ. V shed 4 bases and J shed 0 bases, with 12 bases lying between them. This CDR3 contains 15 residues. CDR3 nucleotide sequence: TGCGCCAGCAGCCCGTCGGGGCCTAGCACAGATACGCAGTATTTT. Protein product: CASSPSGPSTDTQYF.